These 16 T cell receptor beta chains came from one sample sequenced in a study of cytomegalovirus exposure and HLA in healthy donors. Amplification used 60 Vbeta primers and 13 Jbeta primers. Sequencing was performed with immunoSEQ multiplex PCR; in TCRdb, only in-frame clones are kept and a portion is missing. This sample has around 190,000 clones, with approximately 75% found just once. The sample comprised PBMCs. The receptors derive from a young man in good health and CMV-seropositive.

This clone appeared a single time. CDR3 loop: CASSKQAISGANVLTF. The CDR3 coding sequence is TGTGCCAGCAGCAAACAGGCTATCTCTGGGGCCAACGTCCTGACTTTC. The V and J genes are TRBV7-2 and TRBJ2-6; a possible D gene is TRBD1 (5 bases). V was shortened by 5 bases and J by 0 bases, with 11 bases between the two germline ends. Looked up from germline, CDR1 is SGHTA and CDR2 is FQGNSA. The CDR3 is 16 amino acids.

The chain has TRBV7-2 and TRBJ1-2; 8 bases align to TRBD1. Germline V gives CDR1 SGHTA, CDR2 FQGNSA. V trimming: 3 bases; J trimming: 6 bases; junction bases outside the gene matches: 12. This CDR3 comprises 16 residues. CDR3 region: CASSFSDRDYLNGYTF. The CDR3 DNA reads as TGTGCCAGCAGCTTTTCGGACAGGGATTATCTCAATGGCTACACCTTC.

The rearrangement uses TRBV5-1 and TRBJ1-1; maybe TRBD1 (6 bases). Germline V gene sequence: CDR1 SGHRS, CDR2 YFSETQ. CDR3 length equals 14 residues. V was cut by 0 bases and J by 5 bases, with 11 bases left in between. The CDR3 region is CASSLGGGGTEAFF. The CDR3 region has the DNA TGCGCCAGCAGCTTGGGAGGGGGAGGGACTGAAGCTTTCTTT.

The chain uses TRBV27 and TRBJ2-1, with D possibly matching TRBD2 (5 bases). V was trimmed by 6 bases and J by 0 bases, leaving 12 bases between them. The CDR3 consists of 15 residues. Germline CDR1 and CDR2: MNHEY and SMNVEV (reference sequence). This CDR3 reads CASRADPRSYNEQFF. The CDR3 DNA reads TGTGCCAGCAGAGCGGACCCCCGCTCCTACAATGAGCAGTTCTTC.

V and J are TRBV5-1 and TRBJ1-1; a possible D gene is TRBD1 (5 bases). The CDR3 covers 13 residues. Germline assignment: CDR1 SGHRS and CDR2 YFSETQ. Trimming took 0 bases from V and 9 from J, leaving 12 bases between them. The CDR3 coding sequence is TGCGCCAGCAGCTTGGACGGGGGAATCAAAGCTTTCTTT. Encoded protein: CASSLDGGIKAFF.

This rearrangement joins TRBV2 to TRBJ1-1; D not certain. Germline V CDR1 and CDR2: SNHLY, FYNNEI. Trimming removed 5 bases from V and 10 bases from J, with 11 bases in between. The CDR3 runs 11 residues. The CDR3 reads CASSLGRGAFF. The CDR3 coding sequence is TGTGCCAGCAGTCTTGGGCGTGGAGCTTTCTTT.

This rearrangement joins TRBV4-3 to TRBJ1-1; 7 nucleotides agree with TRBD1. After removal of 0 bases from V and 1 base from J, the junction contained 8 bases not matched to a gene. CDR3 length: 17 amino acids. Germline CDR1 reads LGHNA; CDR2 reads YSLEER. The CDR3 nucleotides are TGCGCCAGCAGCCAAGAATCCCTTTGGGACAGGAACACTGAAGCTTTCTTT. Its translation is CASSQESLWDRNTEAFF.

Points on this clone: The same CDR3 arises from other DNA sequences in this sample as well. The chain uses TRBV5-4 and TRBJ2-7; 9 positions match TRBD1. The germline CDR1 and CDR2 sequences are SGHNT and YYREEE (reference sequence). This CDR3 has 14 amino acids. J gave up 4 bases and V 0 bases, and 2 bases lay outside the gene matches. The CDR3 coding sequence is TGTGCCAGCAGCTTGGACAGGGGGCGATACGAGCAGTACTTC. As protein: CASSLDRGRYEQYF. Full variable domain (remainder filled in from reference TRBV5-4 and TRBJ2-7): ETGVTQSPTHLIKTRGQQVTLRCSSQSGHNTVSWYQQALGQGPQFIFQYYREEENGRGNFPPRFSGLQFPNYSSELNVNALELDDSALYLCASSLDRGRYEQYFGPGTRLTVT.

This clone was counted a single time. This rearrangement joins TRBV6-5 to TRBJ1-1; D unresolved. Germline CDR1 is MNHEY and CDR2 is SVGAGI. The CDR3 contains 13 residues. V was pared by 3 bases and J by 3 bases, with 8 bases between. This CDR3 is CASSYERDTEAFF. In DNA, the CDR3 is TGTGCCAGCAGTTATGAACGAGACACTGAAGCTTTCTTT.

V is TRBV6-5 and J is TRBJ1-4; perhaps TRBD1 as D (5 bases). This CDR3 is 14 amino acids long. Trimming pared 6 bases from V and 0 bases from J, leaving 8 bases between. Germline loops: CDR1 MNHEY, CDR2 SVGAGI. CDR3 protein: CASSRTPTNEKLFF. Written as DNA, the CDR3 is TGTGCCAGCAGCCGGACACCAACTAATGAAAAACTGTTTTTT.

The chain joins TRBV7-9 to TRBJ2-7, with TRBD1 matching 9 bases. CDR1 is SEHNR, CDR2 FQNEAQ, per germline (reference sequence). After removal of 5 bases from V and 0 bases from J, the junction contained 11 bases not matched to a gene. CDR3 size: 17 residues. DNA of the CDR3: TGTGCCAGCAGCCCCGGGACAGGGATGCTGGGCTCCTACGAGCAGTACTTC. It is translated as CASSPGTGMLGSYEQYF.

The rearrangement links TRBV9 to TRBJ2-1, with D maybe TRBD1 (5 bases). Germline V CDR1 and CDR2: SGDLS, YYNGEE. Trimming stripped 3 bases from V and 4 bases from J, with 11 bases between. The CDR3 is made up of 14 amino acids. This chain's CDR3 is CASSEGQNYNEQFF. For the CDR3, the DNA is TGTGCCAGCAGCGAAGGACAAAATTACAATGAGCAGTTCTTC.

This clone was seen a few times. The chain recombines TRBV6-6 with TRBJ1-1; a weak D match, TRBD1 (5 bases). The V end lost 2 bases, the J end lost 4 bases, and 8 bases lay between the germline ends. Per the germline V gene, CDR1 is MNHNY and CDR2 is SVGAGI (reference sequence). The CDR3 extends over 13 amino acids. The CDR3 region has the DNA TGTGCCAGCAGTTACGGGGCGGTCACTGAAGCTTTCTTT. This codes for CASSYGAVTEAFF.

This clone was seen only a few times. This CDR3 reads CASSYRTGVTEAFF. The CDR3 DNA reads as TGTGCCAGCAGTTACAGGACAGGGGTCACTGAAGCTTTCTTT. The chain employs TRBV27 and TRBJ1-1; TRBD1 aligns across 9 bases. The V gene end was trimmed by 4 bases and the J gene end by 4 bases; junction bases not matched to a gene: 4. Looked up from germline, CDR1 is MNHEY and CDR2 is SMNVEV (reference sequence). The CDR3 loop spans 14 amino acids.

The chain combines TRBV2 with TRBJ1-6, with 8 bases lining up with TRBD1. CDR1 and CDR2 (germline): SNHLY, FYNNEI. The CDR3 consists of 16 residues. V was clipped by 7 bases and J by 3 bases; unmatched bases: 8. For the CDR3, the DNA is TGTGCCAGCACCACGGCAGGGGGCAGCTATAATTCACCCCTCCACTTT. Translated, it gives CASTTAGGSYNSPLHF.

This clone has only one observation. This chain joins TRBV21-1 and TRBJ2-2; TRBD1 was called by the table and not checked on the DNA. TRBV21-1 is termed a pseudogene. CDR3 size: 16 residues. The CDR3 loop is CASSKAQDRYTGELFF. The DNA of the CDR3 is TGTGCCAGCAGCAAAGCCCAGGACAGGTACACCGGGGAGCTGTTTTTT.